A single sample gave rise to the 30 T cell receptor beta chains below, sequenced in a study of T cell responses to AZD1222 COVID-19 vaccine. Profiling relied on immunoSEQ multiplex PCR, and the TCRdb table lists in-frame clones only, not all of them. This repertoire shows fewer than 130,000 clones, 87% found once; its top ten account for 2% to 3%. Sample: peripheral blood, taken 28 days after the second AZD1222 dose. The receptors derive from an adult who received the AZD1222 COVID-19 vaccine.

This rearrangement joins TRBV9 to TRBJ1-6, with D uncertain. Germline assignment: CDR1 SGDLS and CDR2 YYNGEE. This CDR3 is built from 15 residues. Trimming stripped 1 base from V and 6 bases from J, with 11 bases between. CDR3 amino acids: CASSVTGQSNSPLHF. The CDR3 bases are TGTGCCAGCAGCGTAACCGGTCAGTCTAATTCACCCCTCCACTTT.

The V gene is TRBV11-2, the J gene TRBJ2-7, with D unresolved. CDR3 length: 16 amino acids. The germline V and J ends were trimmed by 4 bases and 0 bases, with 16 bases remaining between them. Germline CDR1 is SGHAT and CDR2 is FQNNGV. This CDR3 is CASSSIGGRSSYEQYF. The CDR3 DNA is TGTGCCAGCAGCTCCATAGGCGGACGTAGCTCCTACGAGCAGTACTTC.

The chain employs TRBV19 and TRBJ2-1; D gene uncertain. This CDR3 spans 11 amino acids. Between the trimmed V and J ends, which lost 6 bases and 4 bases, there was a span of 4 bases. The germline V gene has CDR1 LNHDA and CDR2 SQIVND (reference sequence). The CDR3 sequence is CASRLYNEQFF. In DNA form, the CDR3 reads TGTGCCAGTAGACTGTACAATGAGCAGTTCTTC.

The chain links TRBV6-5 to TRBJ2-7; 7 bases align to TRBD2. The CDR3 extends over 14 amino acids. V lost 8 bases, J lost 3 bases, and 10 bases stayed unmatched. Per germline, CDR1 MNHEY and CDR2 SVGAGI. The CDR3 bases are TGTGCCAGCTTTGGTTATGGGGAGGGCTACGAGCAGTACTTC. Protein: CASFGYGEGYEQYF.

The chain links TRBV24-1 to TRBJ2-3; tentative D call: TRBD1 (5 bases). The CDR3 spans 14 residues. Germline V gene sequence: CDR1 KGHDR, CDR2 SFDVKD. V was cut by 7 bases and J by 0 bases, with 10 bases left in between. The CDR3 loop reads CATRGAFSTDTQYF. The CDR3, as DNA: TGTGCCACCAGAGGGGCATTTAGCACAGATACGCAGTATTTT.

V usage is TRBV28 and J usage is TRBJ2-1, with 12 bases identical to TRBD2. Germline V CDR1 and CDR2: MDHEN, SYDVKM. The CDR3 runs to 14 residues. V dropped 6 bases and J dropped 13; count of bases not matched to a gene: 10. The CDR3 DNA is TGTGCCAGCAGGAACCTAGCGGGAGGGCCACCCCAGTTCTTC. Amino acid sequence: CASRNLAGGPPQFF.

The rearrangement uses TRBV6-1 and TRBJ1-3; 7 nucleotides line up with TRBD1. Germline V gene sequence: CDR1 MNHNS, CDR2 SASEGT. CDR3 size: 18 residues. After removal of 4 bases from V and 2 bases from J, the junction contained 14 bases not matched to a gene. This chain's CDR3 is CASSASQGIVSAGNTIYF. The CDR3, as DNA: TGTGCCAGCAGTGCTTCACAGGGGATAGTATCGGCTGGAAACACCATATATTTT.

This chain links TRBV14 with TRBJ2-7; maybe TRBD2 (5 bases). V was trimmed by 4 bases and J by 6 bases, leaving 10 bases between them. Germline CDR1 and CDR2: SGHDN and FVKESK. CDR3 length: 12 residues. The CDR3 here is CASSLGSGEQYF. CDR3 in DNA: TGTGCCAGCAGCCTGGGGAGTGGCGAGCAGTACTTC.

This chain connects TRBV10-3 to TRBJ2-2; a weak D match, TRBD2 (5 bases). Trimming took 0 bases from V and 1 from J, leaving 9 bases between them. This CDR3 region has 16 residues. In germline, CDR1 is ENHRY, CDR2 SYGVKD. The CDR3 is CAISESIGKNTGELFF. CDR3 sequence (DNA): TGTGCCATCAGTGAGTCGATCGGGAAGAACACCGGGGAGCTGTTTTTT.

This clone was counted once. V and J are TRBV4-3 and TRBJ2-1; D remains unclear. CDR3 length: 14 residues. The V gene's germline CDR1 is LGHNA and CDR2 YSLEER. V shed 1 base and J shed 9 bases, with 13 bases lying between them. The CDR3: CASSQVRSAPEQFF. The CDR3 DNA is TGCGCCAGCAGCCAAGTTCGGAGTGCCCCTGAGCAGTTCTTC.

This clone has only a few counts. The chain combines TRBV6-2 or TRBV6-3 with TRBJ1-5, with D unclear. V was shortened by 0 bases and J by 4 bases, with 4 bases between the two germline ends. The CDR3 has 13 amino acids. CDR1 and CDR2 from the germline V gene are MNHEY and SVGEGT. CDR3 DNA sequence: TGTGCCAGCAGTTACTCGGAAAATCAGCCCCAGCATTTT. Translation gives CASSYSENQPQHF.

The rearrangement links TRBV19 to TRBJ1-1; D is uncertain. V shed 3 bases and J shed 0 bases, with 8 bases lying between them. From germline, CDR1 is LNHDA and CDR2 SQIVND (reference sequence). The CDR3 contains 14 residues. CDR3 region: CASSIRAMNTEAFF. CDR3 nucleotides: TGTGCCAGTAGTATCCGGGCCATGAACACTGAAGCTTTCTTT.

In DNA, the CDR3 is TGTGCCAGCAGTTTATATACAGGGTTCTATGGCTACACCTTC. Translated, it gives CASSLYTGFYGYTF. The chain has TRBV28 and TRBJ1-2; D is possibly TRBD1 (6 bases). The CDR3 runs 14 residues. Germline loops: CDR1 MDHEN, CDR2 SYDVKM. Trimming shortened V by 1 base and J by 4 bases, and 10 bases separated the two germline ends.

This sequence joins TRBV6-2 or TRBV6-3 and TRBJ2-7; D gene uncertain. The CDR3 spans 13 residues. Germline V gene data show CDR1 as MNHEY and CDR2 as SVGEGT. V lost 3 bases and J lost 3, with 9 bases in between. CDR3 protein: CASSYRTFYEQYF. The CDR3 DNA reads as TGTGCCAGCAGTTATCGAACGTTCTACGAGCAGTACTTC.

A note on this clone: Other DNA sequences of this sample code for an identical CDR3. V usage is TRBV2 and J usage is TRBJ2-3; D is uncertain. The length of the CDR3 is 14 residues. The germline CDR1 and CDR2 sequences are SNHLY and FYNNEI. V lost 1 base, J lost 1 base, and 6 bases lay in between. The CDR3 protein is CASSEDVGTDTQYF. Written as DNA, the CDR3 is TGTGCCAGCAGTGAAGATGTCGGCACAGATACGCAGTATTTT. The full variable domain, rest sourced from reference TRBV2 and TRBJ2-3, is EPEVTQTPSHQVTQMGQEVILRCVPISNHLYFYWYRQILGQKVEFLVSFYNNEISEKSEIFDDQFSVERPDGSNFTLKIRSTKLEDSAMYFCASSEDVGTDTQYFGPGTRLTVL.

The rearrangement links TRBV28 to TRBJ2-5; 8 bases line up with TRBD1. The CDR3 consists of 15 residues. The germline V gene encodes CDR1 MDHEN and CDR2 SYDVKM. V was pared by 7 bases and J by 1 base, with 8 bases of the junction left unmatched. The CDR3 here is CASNLGQGLQETQYF. CDR3 sequence (DNA): TGTGCCAGCAACCTCGGACAGGGCCTCCAAGAGACCCAGTACTTC.

V and J are TRBV2 and TRBJ1-2; D ambiguous. Germline-derived CDR1 and CDR2 are SNHLY and FYNNEI. V gave up 3 bases and J gave up 6 bases, with 11 bases separating them. The CDR3 runs 13 residues. The CDR3 region has the DNA TGTGCCAGCAGTGATGGTGATGGGGATGGCTACACCTTC. Translating it yields CASSDGDGDGYTF.

The CDR3 region has the DNA TGTGCCAGCAGCGTAGCTGTCGGGAGCTCCCGCACAGATACGCAGTATTTT. The encoded protein is CASSVAVGSSRTDTQYF. The V and J genes are TRBV9 and TRBJ2-3, with D possibly matching TRBD2 (6 bases). Germline V gene data show CDR1 as SGDLS and CDR2 as YYNGEE. V was clipped by 0 bases and J by 1 base, with 15 bases between them. The CDR3 totals 17 residues.

The table lists this clone with a few counts. The chain links TRBV15 to TRBJ1-4; a possible D gene is TRBD1 (5 bases). The V end was cut by 3 bases, the J end by 7 bases, with 18 bases between. Germline CDR1 is LNHNV and CDR2 is YYDKDF (reference sequence). The CDR3 totals 16 residues. CDR3 bases: TGTGCCACCAGCAGCAGCCGGGACGCTGTATCTGAAAAACTGTTTTTT. It codes for CATSSSRDAVSEKLFF.

This clone was recorded once. The chain links TRBV28 to TRBJ1-5; D not certain. The V gene's germline CDR1 is MDHEN and CDR2 SYDVKM. V was trimmed by 3 bases and J by 1 base, leaving 10 bases between them. The CDR3 is 15 residues long. The CDR3 region has the DNA TGTGCCAGCAGTTTTTTCGGAGGGAGCAATCAGCCCCAGCATTTT. Translating gives CASSFFGGSNQPQHF. Combining the CDR3 with reference TRBV28 and TRBJ1-5 gives the whole variable domain DVKVTQSSRYLVKRTGEKVFLECVQDMDHENMFWYRQDPGLGLRLIYFSYDVKMKEKGDIPEGYSVSREKKERFSLILESASTNQTSMYLCASSFFGGSNQPQHFGDGTRLSIL.

The chain carries TRBV6-4 and TRBJ2-2; tentative D call: TRBD2 (5 bases). The germline V gene encodes CDR1 MRHNA and CDR2 SNTAGT. Trimming took off 3 bases at V and 6 bases at J, with 11 bases between the two ends. This CDR3 comprises 14 residues. CDR3 sequence reads: CASSDNGEPGELFF. CDR3 nucleotides: TGTGCCAGCAGTGATAACGGGGAGCCCGGGGAGCTGTTTTTT.

CDR3 nucleotides: TGTGCCAGTACAGGGGCTGACACTGAAGCTTTCTTT. Translated: CASTGADTEAFF. This chain joins TRBV12-3 or TRBV12-4 and TRBJ1-1; 7 bases align to TRBD1. V was clipped by 9 bases and J by 3 bases; unmatched bases: 4. The CDR3 loop spans 12 amino acids.

The chain is built from TRBV27 and TRBJ2-3; TRBD1 agrees at 9 bases. The CDR3 consists of 15 residues. Germline V lookup: CDR1 MNHEY, CDR2 SMNVEV (reference sequence). Unmatched junction bases numbered 9, after V lost 8 bases and J lost 3 bases. CDR3 protein: CASRFPGTGTDTQYF. The CDR3 bases are TGTGCCAGCCGGTTCCCCGGGACAGGGACAGATACGCAGTATTTT.

The chain has TRBV6-5 and TRBJ1-6; maybe TRBD1 (6 bases). The germline V and J ends were trimmed by 8 bases and 7 bases, with 12 bases remaining between them. This CDR3 has 13 amino acids. Per the germline V gene, CDR1 is MNHEY and CDR2 is SVGAGI. DNA for the CDR3: TGTGCCAGCTTCAACAGGGTCAATTCACCCCTCCACTTT. Protein: CASFNRVNSPLHF.

This clone was seen a single time. V usage is TRBV9 and J usage is TRBJ1-3; D is uncertain. Germline CDR1 and CDR2: SGDLS and YYNGEE. CDR3 length: 14 residues. The V and J ends lost 4 bases and 0 bases respectively, with 8 bases between them. The CDR3 sequence: CASSPQSSGNTIYF. CDR3 coding DNA: TGTGCCAGCAGCCCCCAGAGCTCTGGAAACACCATATATTTT.

The rearrangement joins TRBV19 to TRBJ2-4; D not resolved. Germline V gives CDR1 LNHDA, CDR2 SQIVND (reference sequence). The CDR3 has 16 residues. V shed 4 bases and J shed 0 bases, with 13 bases lying between them. The CDR3 region has the DNA TGTGCCAGTAGTAACCGTGAGGCCCAAGCCAAAAACATTCAGTACTTC. Translation gives CASSNREAQAKNIQYF.

A few counts support this clone. The J gene is TRBJ2-1, the V gene TRBV4-2; 9 bases map to TRBD2. This CDR3 has 17 residues. Germline trimming cut 0 bases from V and 5 bases from J; bases unmatched to any gene: 8. Germline-derived CDR1 and CDR2 are LGHNA and YNFKEQ. CDR3 nucleotide sequence: TGTGCCAGCAGCCAAGATAAAGGTAGCGGGAGAAACAATGAGCAGTTCTTC. This codes for CASSQDKGSGRNNEQFF.

The chain has TRBV20-1 and TRBJ2-3, with 8 nucleotides matching TRBD2. The germline gives CDR1 DFQATT, CDR2 SNEGSKA (reference sequence). There are 14 residues in the CDR3. J lost 1 base, V lost 3 bases, and 3 bases had no gene match. The DNA of the CDR3 is TGCAGTGCTAGTGGGACTAGACGCACAGATACGCAGTATTTT. This translates into CSASGTRRTDTQYF.

The rearrangement joins TRBV30 to TRBJ1-2; the match to TRBD1 covers 8 bases. The CDR3 loop spans 13 amino acids. J lost 9 bases, V lost 4 bases, and 10 bases had no gene match. From germline, CDR1 is GTSNPN and CDR2 SVGIG (reference sequence). The CDR3 is CAWTPIGQGSYTF. CDR3 coding DNA: TGTGCCTGGACCCCAATAGGACAGGGCAGCTACACCTTC.

The rearrangement joins TRBV15 to TRBJ2-2, with no clear D. The CDR3 totals 14 residues. CDR1 LNHNV and CDR2 YYDKDF come from the germline V gene (reference sequence). Deletions cut 8 bases from V and 0 bases from J, with 10 bases between. This chain's CDR3 is CATRALSNTGELFF. The CDR3, as DNA: TGTGCCACCCGAGCACTTTCGAACACCGGGGAGCTGTTTTTT.